This T cell receptor beta chain was found in a study of blood T cell repertoires in COVID-19. Looking at the study overall: PBMCs, B-cell-depleted T cells, or T cells provided the cDNA or gDNA that made up the material.

The ends lost 4 bases at V and 2 bases at J; junction bases unmatched: 5. This CDR3 is built from 16 residues. The V gene's germline CDR1 is SGHDT and CDR2 YYEEEE. Under the authors' procedure: Estimation of nucleated cell counts was performed using reference gene primer amplification. The data were produced by immunoSEQ multiplex PCR, yet TCRdb's version contains in-frame clones alone and is incomplete. The V and J calls and the clone size are those of that table, but D and trimming were determined from the DNA. Here the sample spans over 250,000 clones, 85% being singletons. Input material: peripheral blood. The sequence came from a human donor in a cohort sampled during active COVID-19. This chain joins TRBV5-6 and TRBJ1-6; 8 bases agree with TRBD1. The CDR3: CASSGTGQAYNSPLHF. CDR3 in DNA: TGTGCCAGCAGCGGAACGGGACAGGCCTATAATTCACCCCTCCACTTT.